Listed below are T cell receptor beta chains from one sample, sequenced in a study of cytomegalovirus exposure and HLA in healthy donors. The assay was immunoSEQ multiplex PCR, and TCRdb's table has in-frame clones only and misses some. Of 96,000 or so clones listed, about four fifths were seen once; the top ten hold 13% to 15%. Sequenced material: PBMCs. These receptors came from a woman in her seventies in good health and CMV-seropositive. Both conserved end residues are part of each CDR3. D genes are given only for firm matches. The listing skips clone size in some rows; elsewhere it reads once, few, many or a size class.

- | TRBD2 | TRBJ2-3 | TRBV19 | TGTGCCAGTAGCACATCTAGCGGGGGGGCCGCAGATACGCAGTATTTT | CASSTSSGGAADTQYF
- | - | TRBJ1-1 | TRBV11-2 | TGTGCCAGCGTGAGGGATACTGAAGCTTTCTTT | CASVRDTEAFF
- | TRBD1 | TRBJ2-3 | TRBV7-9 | TGTGCCAGCAGCCCTTGGGGACAGGGGACGGATACGCAGTATTTT | CASSPWGQGTDTQYF
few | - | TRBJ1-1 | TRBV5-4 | TGTGCCAGCAGCCCCACTTGGGGGGTCACTGAAGCTTTCTTT | CASSPTWGVTEAFF
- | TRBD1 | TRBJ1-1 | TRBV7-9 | TGTGCCAGCAGCTATCCAACAGGGGGAGCGTTCAACACTGAAGCTTTCTTT | CASSYPTGGAFNTEAFF
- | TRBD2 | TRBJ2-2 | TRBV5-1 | TGCGCCAGCAGCCCTAAGGGACTAAGTAACCCTATCGGGGAGCTGTTTTTT | CASSPKGLSNPIGELFF
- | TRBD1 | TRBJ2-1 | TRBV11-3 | TGTGCCAGCAGGGGGACAGCGTACAATGAGCAGTTCTTC | CASRGTAYNEQFF
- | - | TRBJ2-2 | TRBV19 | TGTGCCAGTAGTATAGGGGCAGGGATCCCCGGGGAGCTGTTTTTT | CASSIGAGIPGELFF
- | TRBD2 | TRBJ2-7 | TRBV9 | TGTGCCAGCAGCGGGACTAGCGGGAGGGGAAGCCCTCTGGAGCAGTACTTC | CASSGTSGRGSPLEQYF
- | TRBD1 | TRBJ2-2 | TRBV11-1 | TGTGCCAGCAGCCAAGGACAGGGCGCGAACACCGGGGAGCTGTTTTTT | CASSQGQGANTGELFF
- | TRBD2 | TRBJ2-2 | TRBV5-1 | TGCGCCAGCAGCTACGGGCTCCTCAGCCCGACTAGCGGGAGAGGGAACACCGGGGAGCTGTTTTTT | CASSYGLLSPTSGRGNTGELFF
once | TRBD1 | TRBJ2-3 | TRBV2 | TGTGCCAGCAATGGACAGGGGGGGACAGATACGCAGTATTTT | CASNGQGGTDTQYF
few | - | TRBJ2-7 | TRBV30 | TGTGCCTGGCGCGGCGCAGTGAGGTACGAGCAGTACTTC | CAWRGAVRYEQYF
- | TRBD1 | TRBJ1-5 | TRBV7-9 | TGTGCCAGCAGCAGTACAGGGGGTGGCAATCAGCCCCAGCATTTT | CASSSTGGGNQPQHF
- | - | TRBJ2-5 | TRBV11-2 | TGTGCCAGCAGCTGGACAGTCCAAGAGACCCAGTACTTC | CASSWTVQETQYF
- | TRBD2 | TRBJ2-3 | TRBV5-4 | TGTGCCAGCCGTCGCGGGAGTCCTCGCACAGATACGCAGTATTTT | CASRRGSPRTDTQYF
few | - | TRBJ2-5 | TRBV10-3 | TGTGCCATCAGTGAGAGGAGGGGGGGGACTTTTCAAGAGACCCAGTACTTC | CAISERRGGTFQETQYF
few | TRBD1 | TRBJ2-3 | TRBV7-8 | TGTGCCAGCAGCCAGGGGACAGCCACAGATACGCAGTATTTT | CASSQGTATDTQYF
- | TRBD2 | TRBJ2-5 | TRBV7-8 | TGTGCCAGCAGCTTAGGCCCTAGCGGGAGCTGGGTTGGAGAGACCCAGTACTTC | CASSLGPSGSWVGETQYF
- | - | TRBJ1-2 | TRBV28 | TGTGCTCTCCAGTCAAATAACTATGGCTACACCTTC | CALQSNNYGYTF
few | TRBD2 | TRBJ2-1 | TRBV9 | TGTGCCAGCAGCGGATTGACTAGCGGGGGATACAATGAGCAGTTCTTC | CASSGLTSGGYNEQFF
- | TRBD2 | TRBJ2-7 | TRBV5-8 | TGTGCCAGCAGCTTGGGCGGGGGGTCCTACGAGCAGTACTTC | CASSLGGGSYEQYF
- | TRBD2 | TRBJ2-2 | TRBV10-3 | TGTGCCATCAGTGAGTCAGGGACTAGCGGCGTCGCGAACACCGGGGAGCTGTTTTTT | CAISESGTSGVANTGELFF
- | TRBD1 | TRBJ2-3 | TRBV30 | TGTGCCTGGACGGGACAGGGGACGGCGCAGTATTTT | CAWTGQGTAQYF
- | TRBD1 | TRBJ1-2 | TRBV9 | TGTGCCAGCAGCGCGACCAGGGGGGTTGGCTACACCTTC | CASSATRGVGYTF
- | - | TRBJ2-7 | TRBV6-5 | TGTGCCAGCAGAGCAGGGGCACGGACCTCCTACGAGCAGTACTTC | CASRAGARTSYEQYF
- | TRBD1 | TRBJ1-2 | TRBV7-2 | TGTGCCAGCAGCTTTTTCGACAGGGTGGGCTATGGCTACACCTTC | CASSFFDRVGYGYTF
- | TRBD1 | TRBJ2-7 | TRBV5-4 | TGTGCCAGCAGCTTGGAGAGGACAGGGGGCGATAAGCAGTACTTC | CASSLERTGGDKQYF
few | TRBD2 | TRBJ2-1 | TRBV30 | TGTGCCTGGGAGACTAGCGGGAGTTGGAATGAGCAGTTCTTC | CAWETSGSWNEQFF
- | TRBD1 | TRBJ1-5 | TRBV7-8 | TGTGCCAGCAGCCTAAGACCGGGACAGGGGACGACGTGGAGCAATCAGCCCCAGCATTTT | CASSLRPGQGTTWSNQPQHF
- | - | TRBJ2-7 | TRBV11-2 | TGTGCCAGCAGCTTACCCTTAGTCCCTGCCTACGAGCAGTACTTC | CASSLPLVPAYEQYF